The sequence of this TCR beta chain was determined in a study of CXCR3-negative and CXCR3-positive naive CD8 T cells. Findings and limits, study-wide: Much lower diversity was found in memory CD8+ cells, while both naive subsets had comparably high diversity. Similar TRBV-TRBJ usage was seen in naive cells (both CXCR3-negative and CXCR3-positive), but memory cells differed. Higher TRB CDR3 hydrophobicity marked CXCR3-positive naive cells relative to CXCR3-negative naive cells.

UMI labels and 5' RACE were used to prepare the TRB cDNA libraries. TCRdb processed the 5' RACE reads again and assigns one entry to each CDR3 protein, with no DNA. This sample's clone table lists more than 75,000 distinct CDR3 sequences. Comment on this clonotype: Antigen specificity is unknown.

The CDR3 is 13 amino acids. Germline assignment: CDR1 MNHEY and CDR2 SMNVEV (reference sequence). The TCR originated in a human donor in good health. Some clones in this sample may be carry-over from other donors' samples. The sequencing input was naive CXCR3+ CD8+ T cells from blood. Subset defined: CD45RO-CCR7+CD27+CD95- naive CD8+ T cells expressing CXCR3 (TNR3+). V gene TRBV27 combines with J gene TRBJ1-5; TCRdb returns TRBD1, unconfirmable since there is no DNA. The CDR3 here is CASSSTSGRPQHF.